This TCR beta chain was sequenced for a study of identical twins. Overall study results and limits: Insertion counts were lower in abundant cord blood beta clonotypes, a trend that memory repertoires did not show.

MiXCR was run by TCRdb on the 5' RACE reads, yielding one entry per CDR3 protein. The sample lists approximately 700,000 distinct CDR3 sequences, roughly 18% seen once, with less than 15% in the top ten. The CDR3 is 12 residues long. From germline, CDR1 is ENHRY and CDR2 SYGVKD. V was shortened by 4 bases and J by 12 bases, with 12 bases between the two germline ends. This clonotype was counted a few times. No antigen is known for it. The data also belong to a second study, concerning T cells expressing NK-cell markers. That investigation notes: There were a few donors in whom these clonotypes also led the CD3+CD56-NKG2C+ fraction.

This clonotype was sampled from a woman between 18 and 29 years old in good health. Sequenced: PBMCs. The chain has TRBV10-3 and TRBJ2-2, with a weak D call TRBD1 (6 bases). The CDR3 reads CAISVRQDKLFF. In DNA, the CDR3 is TGTGCCATCAGTGTCCGACAGGACAAGCTGTTTTTT.